This entry lists 31 T cell receptor beta chains sequenced from one sample in a study of blood T cell repertoires in COVID-19 (dated by TCRdb to about 2020). Receptors were amplified or captured by the immunoSEQ multiplex PCR assay. TCRdb stores this immuneACCESS table with in-frame sequences only. Part of the clones is absent; in the studies checked, under half of the shortfall reflects unresolved V genes, and no reason is known for the rest. For this sample there are about 180,000 clones; over 75% appear just once. The top ten constitute 6.5% of the sample. The sequencing sample was made of peripheral blood. Source of these receptors: a man between 65 and 85 years old with active or convalescent COVID-19.

This chain connects TRBV6-6 to TRBJ1-3; D call uncertain. Germline CDR1 MNHNY, CDR2 SVGAGI (reference sequence). Trimming stripped 6 bases from V and 0 bases from J, with 21 bases between. This CDR3 is built from 18 residues. The CDR3 bases are TGTGCCAGCAGCCGAGCACATGGGAGTGCAAACTCTGGAAACACCATATATTTT. Amino acids: CASSRAHGSANSGNTIYF.

The gene calls are TRBV18 and TRBJ2-7; 8 bases match TRBD1. Per the germline V gene, CDR1 is KGHSH and CDR2 is LQKENI. Germline trimming cut 3 bases from V and 7 bases from J; bases unmatched to any gene: 11. CDR3 length: 15 residues. The CDR3 DNA reads as TGTGCCAGCTCACCCTATTCGACAGGGGCCTTGGAGCAGTACTTC. It specifies CASSPYSTGALEQYF.

V usage is TRBV7-9 and J usage is TRBJ1-4; D remains ambiguous. The CDR3 sequence is 13 residues long. The germline V gene has CDR1 SEHNR and CDR2 FQNEAQ (reference sequence). V gave up 7 bases and J gave up 7 bases, with 13 bases separating them. The CDR3 loop reads CASIGDPFEKLFF. In DNA form, the CDR3 reads TGTGCCAGCATCGGAGACCCTTTTGAAAAACTGTTTTTT.

This clone has only a few counts. The chain couples TRBV27 to TRBJ2-5; 9 bases align to TRBD1. CDR3 length: 14 amino acids. Per the germline V gene, CDR1 is MNHEY and CDR2 is SMNVEV (reference sequence). With V trimmed by 5 bases and J by 2 bases, 3 bases remained unmatched. Written as DNA, the CDR3 is TGTGCCAGCAGTGACAGGGGGATTCAAGAGACCCAGTACTTC. This gives the protein CASSDRGIQETQYF.

The chain has TRBV21-1 and TRBJ1-5. TRBV21-1 is given as a pseudogene. This CDR3 comprises 16 residues. CDR3 bases: TGTGCCAGCAGCCTTCCGGAGGCTTGGGGCAATCAGCCCCAGCATTTT. This encodes CASSLPEAWGNQPQHF.

The chain is built from TRBV19 and TRBJ1-1; D is unclear. CDR3 length: 13 residues. CDR1 and CDR2 (germline): LNHDA, SQIVND (reference sequence). Between the trimmed V and J ends, which lost 6 bases and 3 bases, there was a span of 11 bases. The DNA for the CDR3 is TGTGCCAGTAGGAACAGCCCCGACACTGAAGCTTTCTTT. As protein: CASRNSPDTEAFF. The entire variable domain, with the rest obtained from reference TRBV19 and TRBJ1-1, is as follows: DGGITQSPKYLFRKEGQNVTLSCEQNLNHDAMYWYRQDPGQGLRLIYYSQIVNDFQKGDIAEGYSVSREKKESFPLTVTSAQKNPTAFYLCASRNSPDTEAFFGQGTRLTVV.

This clone has a single count. This chain connects TRBV21-1 to TRBJ2-4; the table names TRBD1, a call not compared with the DNA. TRBV21-1 is a listed pseudogene. The CDR3 loop spans 16 amino acids. Written as DNA, the CDR3 is TGTGCCAGCAGCTCAGCAGGGTTCCTAGCCAAAAACATTCAGTACTTC. Protein sequence: CASSSAGFLAKNIQYF.

In this sample, this clone turned up once. The gene calls are TRBV5-1 and TRBJ2-7, with 7 bases aligning to TRBD1. V lost 0 bases and J lost 4; bases outside the gene matches: 4. CDR1 and CDR2 (germline): SGHRS, YFSETQ. This CDR3 has 14 amino acids. Written as DNA, the CDR3 is TGCGCCAGCAGCTTGGGGACAGGCATTTACGAGCAGTACTTC. It specifies CASSLGTGIYEQYF.

The CDR3 DNA is TGCGCCAGCATCTCAGTCGGGGGGCACAATTCACCCCTCCACTTT. Its protein is CASISVGGHNSPLHF. This chain joins TRBV10-2 and TRBJ1-6, with D tentatively TRBD1 (6 bases). Germline V gene lookup returns CDR1 WSHSY and CDR2 SAAADI. V shed 7 bases and J shed 7 bases, with 17 bases lying between them. The CDR3 has 15 residues.

The chain recombines TRBV5-1 with TRBJ2-6, with 9 positions matching TRBD2. CDR1 and CDR2 (germline): SGHRS, YFSETQ. J lost 0 bases, V lost 7 bases, and 5 bases had no gene match. This CDR3 spans 16 amino acids. In DNA, the CDR3 is TGCGCCAGCCGCCTAGCGGGGATCTCTGGGGCCAACGTCCTGACTTTC. Its protein is CASRLAGISGANVLTF.

The DNA of the CDR3 is TGTGCCAGCAGCTTCGCCGGGAACACTGAAGCTTTCTTT. Translated: CASSFAGNTEAFF. The chain combines TRBV7-9 with TRBJ1-1; D gene unclear. Trimming took 3 bases from V and 1 from J, leaving 6 bases between them. The V gene's germline CDR1 is SEHNR and CDR2 FQNEAQ (reference sequence). This CDR3 is built from 13 residues.

This clone was seen a handful of times. The rearrangement links TRBV7-2 to TRBJ1-5; a weak D match, TRBD1 (6 bases). The CDR3 is 16 amino acids. Looked up from germline, CDR1 is SGHTA and CDR2 is FQGNSA. V lost 2 bases to trimming and J lost 5 bases, with 16 bases between them. The CDR3: CASSLNGQFGYQPQHF. The CDR3, as DNA: TGTGCCAGCAGCTTAAATGGACAGTTCGGGTATCAGCCCCAGCATTTT.

This chain joins TRBV6-5 and TRBJ1-2, with TRBD1 as a possible D gene (5 bases). Trimming stripped 0 bases from V and 0 bases from J, with 5 bases between. CDR1 and CDR2 from the germline V gene are MNHEY and SVGAGI. CDR3 length: 14 amino acids. The CDR3: CASSYSTANYGYTF. DNA for the CDR3: TGTGCCAGCAGTTACTCGACAGCTAACTATGGCTACACCTTC.

J is TRBJ1-5 and V is TRBV19; no clear D. This CDR3 has 19 amino acids. The germline CDR1 and CDR2 sequences are LNHDA and SQIVND (reference sequence). Trimming left V 1 base short and J 1 base short, with 20 bases between. The CDR3 DNA reads as TGTGCCAGTAGTATAGGGGCCGGGATCCGGTCGGGCAGCAATCAGCCCCAGCATTTT. It translates to CASSIGAGIRSGSNQPQHF.

This chain connects TRBV5-5 to TRBJ1-1; possibly TRBD1 for D (5 bases). CDR1 is SGHKS and CDR2 is YYEKEE in the germline V gene (reference sequence). This CDR3 spans 15 amino acids. V dropped 4 bases and J dropped 0 bases, with 13 bases sitting between them. The CDR3 protein is CASSLFQGMNTEAFF. The CDR3 DNA is TGTGCCAGCAGCCTCTTCCAGGGAATGAACACTGAAGCTTTCTTT.

This chain uses TRBV18 with TRBJ1-1; 7 bases map to TRBD1. Germline CDR1 KGHSH, CDR2 LQKENI. The CDR3 is made up of 16 amino acids. Losses at the gene ends were 4 bases for V and 0 bases for J; bases not matched to a gene: 8. The CDR3 nucleotides are TGTGCCAGCTCACTCCGACAGGGTCGGTTGAACACTGAAGCTTTCTTT. Amino acids: CASSLRQGRLNTEAFF.

This chain joins TRBV10-3 and TRBJ2-7; no clear D gene. Per the germline V gene, CDR1 is ENHRY and CDR2 is SYGVKD. The V and J ends lost 1 base and 6 bases respectively, with 7 bases between them. The CDR3 runs 12 residues. The CDR3 nucleotides are TGTGCCATCAGTGAGTTTGAGGTCGAGCAGTACTTC. As protein: CAISEFEVEQYF.

The CDR3 protein is CASSGELDTGELFF. CDR3 nucleotide sequence: TGTGCCAGCAGTGGTGAACTGGACACCGGGGAGCTGTTTTTT. The chain is built from TRBV2 and TRBJ2-2; D gene ambiguous. Germline CDR1 is SNHLY and CDR2 is FYNNEI. V lost 4 bases and J lost 3, with 9 bases in between. The CDR3 length is 14 residues.

The chain is built from TRBV7-9 and TRBJ1-1; 8 bases match TRBD1. The length of the CDR3 is 17 residues. CDR1 and CDR2 (germline): SEHNR, FQNEAQ (reference sequence). With V trimmed by 3 bases and J by 2 bases, 11 bases remained unmatched. This CDR3 is CASSFLQGVLTNTEAFF. CDR3 DNA: TGTGCCAGCAGCTTTTTACAGGGGGTTCTAACAAACACTGAAGCTTTCTTT.

The rearrangement links TRBV19 to TRBJ1-1; D is unresolved. Germline V CDR1 and CDR2: LNHDA, SQIVND (reference sequence). Trimming removed 6 bases from V and 11 bases from J, with 19 bases in between. The CDR3 spans 13 residues. The CDR3 here is CASRVNVEGSAFF. CDR3 sequence (DNA): TGTGCCAGTAGAGTAAATGTGGAGGGTTCTGCTTTCTTT.

This chain uses TRBV30 with TRBJ1-4, with D tentatively TRBD1 (5 bases). V lost 0 bases and J 10 bases, leaving 12 bases between the germline ends. The germline V gene encodes CDR1 GTSNPN and CDR2 SVGIG (reference sequence). The CDR3 length is 13 residues. CDR3 region: CAWSVPPGGKLFF. The CDR3 DNA follows: TGTGCCTGGAGTGTCCCGCCCGGGGGAAAACTGTTTTTT.

The rearrangement joins TRBV27 to TRBJ1-2; TRBD1 is a possible D gene (6 bases). In germline, CDR1 is MNHEY, CDR2 SMNVEV (reference sequence). With 4 bases removed from V and 5 bases from J, the gap between germline ends came to 11 bases. CDR3 length equals 13 residues. The CDR3 reads CASSWNREYGYTF. Here the CDR3 DNA reads TGTGCCAGCAGTTGGAACAGGGAGTATGGCTACACCTTC.

The chain has TRBV30 and TRBJ1-1; 7 bases are shared with TRBD1. There are 12 residues in the CDR3. The trim removed 6 bases at V and 4 bases at J, leaving 5 bases unmatched. CDR1 and CDR2 from the germline V gene are GTSNPN and SVGIG (reference sequence). The CDR3 sequence: CACSSGGTEAFF. The CDR3 nucleotides read TGTGCCTGTTCCTCAGGGGGCACTGAAGCTTTCTTT. Based on the CDR3 plus reference TRBV30 and TRBJ1-1, the full variable domain is SQTIHQWPATLVQPVGSPLSLECTVEGTSNPNLYWYRQAAGRGLQLLFYSVGIGQISSEVPQNLSASRPQDRQFILSSKKLLLSDSGFYLCACSSGGTEAFFGQGTRLTVV.

The CDR3 region is CASSLYSDTQYF. CDR3 nucleotides: TGTGCCAGCAGCTTATATTCCGATACGCAGTATTTT. This rearrangement joins TRBV7-9 to TRBJ2-3; D is unclear. The CDR3 runs 12 residues. Germline values: CDR1 SEHNR, CDR2 FQNEAQ (reference sequence). The germline V and J ends were trimmed by 2 bases and 6 bases, with 6 bases remaining between them.

CDR3 nucleotides: TGTGCCAGCAGGACCCCGGGACAGGGATCTGATACGCAGTATTTT. Its protein is CASRTPGQGSDTQYF. The gene calls are TRBV28 and TRBJ2-3; TRBD1 agrees at 9 bases. From germline, CDR1 is MDHEN and CDR2 SYDVKM. This CDR3 is built from 15 residues. V shed 6 bases and J 6 bases; nucleotides not matched to a gene: 10.

V is TRBV6-5 and J is TRBJ1-5, with D unclear. The CDR3 length is 15 residues. Germline lookup yields CDR1 MNHEY and CDR2 SVGAGI. V lost 3 bases and J 0 bases, leaving 9 bases between the germline ends. This CDR3 is CASSYTSDSNQPQHF. CDR3 DNA: TGTGCCAGCAGTTATACGAGTGATAGCAATCAGCCCCAGCATTTT.

The genes are TRBV30 and TRBJ2-7; maybe TRBD2 (5 bases). Trimming removed 2 bases from V and 5 bases from J, with 16 bases in between. This CDR3 has 14 residues. In germline, CDR1 is GTSNPN, CDR2 SVGIG (reference sequence). CDR3 nucleotides: TGTGCCTGGAGTCGGACTGGTCCCCTTAACGAGCAGTACTTC. It yields the protein CAWSRTGPLNEQYF.

V and J are TRBV20-1 and TRBJ2-1; 11 nucleotides line up with TRBD2. Trimming took 5 bases from V and 5 from J; bases not matched to a gene: 5. Looked up from germline, CDR1 is DFQATT and CDR2 is SNEGSKA (reference sequence). This CDR3 contains 14 residues. The CDR3 protein is CSAGGLAGNNEQFF. The CDR3 DNA follows: TGCAGTGCTGGTGGACTAGCGGGTAACAATGAGCAGTTCTTC.

This chain joins TRBV18 and TRBJ2-1; TRBD1 matches at 10 bases. The CDR3 length is 16 residues. Germline V gives CDR1 KGHSH, CDR2 LQKENI. Losses at the gene ends were 2 bases for V and 4 bases for J; bases not matched to a gene: 5. Written as DNA, the CDR3 is TGTGCCAGCTCACCATTCGGACAGGGGGGATACAATGAGCAGTTCTTC. It is translated as CASSPFGQGGYNEQFF.

V and J are TRBV5-6 and TRBJ2-5; D perhaps matches TRBD1 (6 bases). V lost 2 bases to trimming and J lost 6 bases, with 14 bases between them. This CDR3 is 14 amino acids long. CDR1 is SGHDT and CDR2 is YYEEEE in the germline V gene. Here the CDR3 reads CASSLTGQHQTQYF. In DNA form, the CDR3 reads TGTGCCAGCAGCTTAACTGGACAGCACCAGACCCAGTACTTC.

The V and J genes are TRBV6-1 and TRBJ2-7; 9 bases fit TRBD2. Germline CDR1 and CDR2: MNHNS and SASEGT. V gave up 2 bases and J gave up 7 bases; unmatched junction bases: 9. The CDR3 consists of 15 residues. The CDR3 reads CASSEYVAGVGEQYF. The CDR3 DNA reads as TGTGCCAGCAGTGAATATGTAGCGGGAGTCGGAGAGCAGTACTTC.